This is a list of T cell receptor beta chains from one sample in a study of cytomegalovirus exposure and HLA in healthy donors. Assay used: immunoSEQ multiplex PCR; TCRdb lists only in-frame clones, some missing. Of approximately 61,000 clones in the sample, around 72% are singletons; the top ten hold roughly 51%. The sample consisted of PBMCs. The receptors were gathered from a man between 50 and 59 years old in good health and CMV-seropositive. The CDR3 runs from the conserved cysteine through the conserved F or W.

cdr3_aa: CASSRSLYSNQPQHF
v_call: TRBV6-5
j_call: TRBJ1-5

cdr3_aa: CASSLLQGGELFF
v_call: TRBV5-1
j_call: TRBJ2-2

cdr3_aa: CAIAGGHNEQFF
v_call: TRBV10-3
j_call: TRBJ2-1

cdr3_aa: CASSRLGQPYEQYF
v_call: TRBV7-6
j_call: TRBJ2-7

cdr3_aa: CASSPTGTGVNSPLHF
v_call: TRBV18
j_call: TRBJ1-6

cdr3_aa: CASSFQRGIQRDYGYTF
v_call: TRBV5-6
j_call: TRBJ1-2

cdr3_aa: CASSFVGVGGNEETQYF
v_call: TRBV28
j_call: TRBJ2-5

cdr3_aa: CASSSGEGSGELFF
v_call: TRBV6-5
j_call: TRBJ2-2

cdr3_aa: CASSLEAGGYEQYF
v_call: TRBV7-6
j_call: TRBJ2-7

cdr3_aa: CASSPEAGKGYYEQYF
v_call: TRBV4-1
j_call: TRBJ2-7

cdr3_aa: CASSQGTGARETQYF
v_call: TRBV6-6
j_call: TRBJ2-5

cdr3_aa: CASRTSGRAGVEQFF
v_call: TRBV2
j_call: TRBJ2-1

cdr3_aa: CASSQDMIAVIYNEQFF
v_call: TRBV4-3
j_call: TRBJ2-1

cdr3_aa: CASSEPTGTPEAFF
v_call: TRBV2
j_call: TRBJ1-1

cdr3_aa: CASSDASRYGYTF
v_call: TRBV6-1
j_call: TRBJ1-2

cdr3_aa: CASRGTAANTEAFF
v_call: TRBV19
j_call: TRBJ1-1

cdr3_aa: CASSPGTGGEYEQYF
v_call: TRBV6-5
j_call: TRBJ2-7

cdr3_aa: CASSLPDSTDTQYF
v_call: TRBV27
j_call: TRBJ2-3

cdr3_aa: CSSSFTGIVAFF
v_call: TRBV7-9
j_call: TRBJ1-1

cdr3_aa: CASSLDRARDYGYTF
v_call: TRBV7-2
j_call: TRBJ1-2

cdr3_aa: CASTRAGTVGLAGEYRSSYNEQFF
v_call: TRBV10-1
j_call: TRBJ2-1

cdr3_aa: CASSESQGTYNEQFF
v_call: TRBV10-2
j_call: TRBJ2-1

cdr3_aa: CASRYSNSGYSF
v_call: TRBV6-5
j_call: TRBJ1-2

cdr3_aa: CASRLLATNEKLFF
v_call: TRBV6-5
j_call: TRBJ1-4

cdr3_aa: CASSMSGNSGNTIYF
v_call: TRBV19
j_call: TRBJ1-3

cdr3_aa: CASSSRGLAGTGELFF
v_call: TRBV7-9
j_call: TRBJ2-2

cdr3_aa: CASKVTGQDEQYF
v_call: TRBV10-2
j_call: TRBJ2-7

cdr3_aa: CASGFTREMDEQFF
v_call: TRBV12-5
j_call: TRBJ2-1

cdr3_aa: CASTLTSDRSFEQFF
v_call: TRBV27
j_call: TRBJ2-1

cdr3_aa: CDCAGTSPSSNTGELFF
v_call: TRBV30
j_call: TRBJ2-2

cdr3_aa: CASSSGATEAFF
v_call: TRBV13
j_call: TRBJ1-1

cdr3_aa: CATRGAGENEQFF
v_call: TRBV10-3
j_call: TRBJ2-1

cdr3_aa: CASSPATPGHREQFF
v_call: TRBV5-4
j_call: TRBJ2-1

cdr3_aa: CAWSSRGGNTEAFF
v_call: TRBV30
j_call: TRBJ1-1

cdr3_aa: CASSFSYNRVQETQYF
v_call: TRBV7-9
j_call: TRBJ2-5

cdr3_aa: CASSSTGTGYHEQYF
v_call: TRBV19
j_call: TRBJ2-7

cdr3_aa: CASSGLGLAGGVVADTQYF
v_call: TRBV5-1
j_call: TRBJ2-3

cdr3_aa: CASNAAGQGYEQFF
v_call: TRBV6-1
j_call: TRBJ2-1

cdr3_aa: CASSIDQLQDEQFF
v_call: TRBV19
j_call: TRBJ2-1

cdr3_aa: CASSPRRGGTEAFF
v_call: TRBV7-9
j_call: TRBJ1-1

cdr3_aa: CASSFRVNQPQHF
v_call: TRBV7-2
j_call: TRBJ1-5

cdr3_aa: CASSKAWQGEETGANVLTF
v_call: TRBV21-1
j_call: TRBJ2-6

cdr3_aa: CASTPRRGRGTQYF
v_call: TRBV7-2
j_call: TRBJ2-5